This TCR beta chain was captured in a study of shared clonotypes between healthy human individuals. Whole-study findings and limits: Despite large depth, sorted-subset datasets appeared incompletely sequenced.

The CDR3 consists of 14 residues. The germline V gene encodes CDR1 MGHDK and CDR2 SYGVNS. Sequenced by immunoSEQ multiplex PCR; TCRdb stores in-frame clones only, minus some. Among around 1.1 million clones, 60% to 80% were seen once, and the ten largest hold 0.7% to 0.95%. About this clone itself: What it recognizes is unknown. This could be a read error, since a much larger clone is one nucleotide away.

This chain connects TRBV25-1 to TRBJ1-1, with D possibly matching TRBD1 (6 bases). The sequencing sample was made of memory CD4+ T cells from PBMCs. Subset given: CD45RA-negative fraction. The sequence derives from a young man in good health. Some clones in this sample may be carry-over from other donors' samples. CDR3 amino acids: CASGERGWGTEAFF. The CDR3, as DNA: TGTGCCAGCGGTGAAAGGGGGTGGGGCACTGAAGCTTTCTTT.